The rows below give T cell receptor beta chains drawn from one sample of a study of monozygotic twins with inflammatory bowel disease. TCRdb re-called the 5' RACE reads and catalogs CDR3 proteins one per entry, DNA excluded. This sample's table reports about 350,000 distinct CDR3 sequences. Sequencing was carried out using blood. The receptors stem from a human donor with ulcerative colitis or Crohn's disease, or a healthy co-twin of an affected twin (not recorded which). Each CDR3 is given with its conserved first and last residue. Each record gives: V gene, J gene, CDR3 protein.

TRBV14	TRBJ1-5	CASSQVGGQPQHF
TRBV12-3/TRBV12-4	TRBJ2-4	CASSRQGADIQYF
TRBV14	TRBJ2-1	CASSLPSIYNEQFF
TRBV20-1	TRBJ1-5	CSALVDSNQPQHF
TRBV11-2	TRBJ1-1	CASSPGTVEAFF
TRBV7-2	TRBJ1-2	CASSRDTSNYGYTF
TRBV15	TRBJ1-4	CATSRGGQGNEKLFF
TRBV6-1	TRBJ1-5	CASSGLGPQHF
TRBV12-3/TRBV12-4	TRBJ2-7	CASSPPIRGPFSGVSYEQYF
TRBV12-3/TRBV12-4	TRBJ2-5	CASNQRDRGEETQYF
TRBV20-1	TRBJ2-1	CSARDGRAGYNEQFF
TRBV14	TRBJ2-1	CASSQGLLGSYNEQFF
TRBV11-2	TRBJ2-7	CASSHPGGGTANYEQYF
TRBV18	TRBJ2-2	CASSPQEPNTGELFF
TRBV3-1	TRBJ2-1	CASSQVYGSDNEQFF
TRBV5-1	TRBJ2-1	CASSPMGLAYNEQFF
TRBV7-2	TRBJ2-1	CASSLKPDNEQFF
TRBV11-2	TRBJ2-3	CASSLAQLLDTQYF
TRBV4-1	TRBJ1-2	CASSQAVGGYGYTF
TRBV5-1	TRBJ2-5	CASGGRDQETQYF
TRBV5-1	TRBJ2-1	CASSPRTSGRKNEQFF
TRBV28	TRBJ1-5	CASIYQGASQPQHF
TRBV5-1	TRBJ1-5	CASSLDGDSNQPQHF
TRBV20-1	TRBJ1-5	CSATTLSNQPQHF
TRBV18	TRBJ2-7	CASSADRVRVDEQYF
TRBV4-1	TRBJ1-5	CASSQVAGQPQHF
TRBV2	TRBJ2-7	CASSGTFSYEQYF
TRBV20-1	TRBJ2-3	CSASDSIGTDTQYF
TRBV5-6	TRBJ1-6	CASSLASGTGHNSPLHF
TRBV27	TRBJ2-2	CASSPDRVDTGELFF
TRBV4-2	TRBJ2-2	CASSQVGGGYTGELFF
TRBV12-3/TRBV12-4	TRBJ2-7	CASSLKGSKQYF
TRBV3-1	TRBJ2-7	CASSQDVGRGYEQYF
TRBV20-1	TRBJ2-5	CSTELARKTQYF
TRBV28	TRBJ2-1	CASSHSDRDLNEQFF
TRBV5-5	TRBJ2-7	CASSPGLTYYEQYF
TRBV12-5	TRBJ1-2	CASGPEQGAYNGYTF
TRBV5-1	TRBJ2-1	CASKPAGAAYNEQFF
TRBV7-9	TRBJ2-3	CASSLWGLPNTDTQYF
TRBV4-1	TRBJ1-5	CASSSGGTNQPQHF
TRBV5-1	TRBJ1-1	CASSLDRVAFF
TRBV12-3/TRBV12-4	TRBJ2-2	CASSFWIAGNTGELFF
TRBV7-3	TRBJ2-2	CASSLERGGELFF
TRBV2	TRBJ1-4	CASSGAGTEKLFF
TRBV9	TRBJ2-3	CASSVVWRAQDTQYF
TRBV7-2	TRBJ2-7	CASSAGPSYEQYF